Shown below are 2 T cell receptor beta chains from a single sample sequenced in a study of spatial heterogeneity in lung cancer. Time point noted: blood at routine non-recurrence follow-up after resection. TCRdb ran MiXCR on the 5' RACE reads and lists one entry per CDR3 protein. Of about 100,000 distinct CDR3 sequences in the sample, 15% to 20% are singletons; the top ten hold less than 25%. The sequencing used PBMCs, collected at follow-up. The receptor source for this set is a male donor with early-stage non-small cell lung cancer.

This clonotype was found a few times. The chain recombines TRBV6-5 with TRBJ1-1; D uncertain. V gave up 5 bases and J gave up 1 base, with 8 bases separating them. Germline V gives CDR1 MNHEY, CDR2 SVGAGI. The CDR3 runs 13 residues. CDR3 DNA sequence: TGTGCCAGCAGTCGTGACACGAACACTGAAGCTTTCTTT. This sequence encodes CASSRDTNTEAFF.

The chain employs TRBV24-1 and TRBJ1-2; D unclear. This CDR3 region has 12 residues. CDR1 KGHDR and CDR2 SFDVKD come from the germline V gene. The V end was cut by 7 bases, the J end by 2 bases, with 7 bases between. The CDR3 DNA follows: TGTGCCACCAGGGACGGAAACTATGGCTACACCTTC. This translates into CATRDGNYGYTF.